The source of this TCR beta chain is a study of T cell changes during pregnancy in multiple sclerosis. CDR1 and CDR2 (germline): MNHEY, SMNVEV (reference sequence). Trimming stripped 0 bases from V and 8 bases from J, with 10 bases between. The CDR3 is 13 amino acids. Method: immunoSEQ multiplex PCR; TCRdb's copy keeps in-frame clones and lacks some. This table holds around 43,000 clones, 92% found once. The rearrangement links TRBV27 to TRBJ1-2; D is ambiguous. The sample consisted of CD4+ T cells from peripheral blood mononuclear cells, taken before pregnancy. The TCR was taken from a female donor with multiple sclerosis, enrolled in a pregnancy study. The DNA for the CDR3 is TGTGCCAGCAGTTTATCAGGGAGTAAGGGCTACACCTTC. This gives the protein CASSLSGSKGYTF.